These 19 T cell receptor beta chains were sequenced from one sample in a study of CD8 T cells in Susac syndrome. A quantity of 0.5 to 1 ug RNA underwent reverse transcription using random hexamers. A single record per CDR3 protein comes from TCRdb applying MiXCR to the immunoSEQ multiplex PCR reads. The sample carries some 450,000 distinct CDR3 sequences, around 83% recorded once. Sequencing was performed on CD8+ T cells from PBMCs. The receptors originated from a human donor with multiple sclerosis.

The V gene is TRBV7-8, the J gene TRBJ2-7, with D perhaps matching TRBD2 (5 bases). V was shortened by 4 bases and J by 0 bases, with 10 bases between the two germline ends. The CDR3 is made up of 14 amino acids. Germline V gene lookup returns CDR1 SGHVS and CDR2 FQNEAQ. DNA for the CDR3: TGTGCCAGCAGCTACGCAGCGGACTCCTACGAGCAGTACTTC. Protein product: CASSYAADSYEQYF.

This clonotype was observed a single time. The CDR3 region is CSARDKGTMSNQPQHF. CDR3 in DNA: TGCAGTGCTAGAGATAAGGGGACAATGAGCAATCAGCCCCAGCATTTT. The chain links TRBV20-1 to TRBJ1-5, with D tentatively TRBD1 (6 bases). V was clipped by 0 bases and J by 1 base, with 13 bases between them. This CDR3 comprises 16 residues. Looked up from germline, CDR1 is DFQATT and CDR2 is SNEGSKA (reference sequence).

V usage is TRBV5-8 and J usage is TRBJ1-2; D is unresolved. This CDR3 is built from 16 residues. V lost 1 base and J 0 bases, leaving 13 bases between the germline ends. CDR1 and CDR2 from the germline V gene are SGHTS and YDEGEE. The CDR3 here is CASSLFGETANYGYTF. The CDR3 region has the DNA TGTGCCAGCAGCTTGTTCGGTGAGACGGCTAACTATGGCTACACCTTC.

This rearrangement joins TRBV6-2 or TRBV6-3 to TRBJ2-1; 11 bases agree with TRBD2. J lost 4 bases, V lost 5 bases, and 7 bases had no gene match. Per germline, CDR1 MNHEY and CDR2 SVGEGT. This CDR3 has 16 amino acids. For the CDR3, the DNA is TGTGCCAGCAGTCAACCGGGACTAGCGGAATACAATGAGCAGTTCTTC. Its protein product is CASSQPGLAEYNEQFF.

This chain links TRBV9 with TRBJ2-7, with TRBD1 matching 7 bases. This CDR3 has 14 amino acids. V lost 3 bases and J lost 3; bases outside the gene matches: 6. CDR1 is SGDLS and CDR2 is YYNGEE in the germline V gene. This chain's CDR3 is CASSAGQDFYEQYF. DNA for the CDR3: TGTGCCAGCAGCGCCGGACAGGACTTCTACGAGCAGTACTTC.

The chain combines TRBV27 with TRBJ1-6; D is ambiguous. The CDR3 is made up of 13 amino acids. Trimming took off 4 bases at V and 10 bases at J, with 11 bases between the two ends. CDR1 and CDR2 (germline): MNHEY, SMNVEV (reference sequence). The CDR3 here is CASSSMTLSPLHF. CDR3 coding DNA: TGTGCCAGCAGTTCGATGACCCTATCACCCCTCCACTTT.

This clonotype was detected only once. The chain joins TRBV4-1 to TRBJ2-2; 10 bases line up with TRBD1. The CDR3 has 18 amino acids. The V gene's germline CDR1 is MGHRA and CDR2 YSYEKL. The J segment lost 7 bases and the V segment lost 3 bases, leaving 14 bases of the junction unmatched. The CDR3 reads CASSHKGGGQGLSGELFF. The CDR3 DNA is TGCGCCAGCAGCCACAAAGGTGGGGGACAGGGGTTAAGCGGGGAGCTGTTTTTT.

The chain uses TRBV15 and TRBJ2-7, with TRBD2 identical over 9 bases. The germline V gene has CDR1 LNHNV and CDR2 YYDKDF (reference sequence). With V trimmed by 8 bases and J by 1 base, 9 bases remained unmatched. The CDR3 covers 15 residues. The CDR3 region has the DNA TGTGCCACCGGGAGTAGCGGGAGTCGGTCCTACGAGCAGTACTTC. It yields the protein CATGSSGSRSYEQYF.

DNA of the CDR3: TGTGCCAGCAGCTTCGGACTAGCGGGAGACCCCTACGAGCAGTACTTC. Translated, it gives CASSFGLAGDPYEQYF. The J gene is TRBJ2-7, the V gene TRBV5-6; 13 bases match TRBD2. This CDR3 is 16 amino acids long. The J segment lost 2 bases and the V segment lost 2 bases, leaving 4 bases of the junction unmatched. Germline V gene lookup returns CDR1 SGHDT and CDR2 YYEEEE. The full variable domain, rest sourced from reference TRBV5-6 and TRBJ2-7, is DAGVTQSPTHLIKTRGQQVTLRCSPKSGHDTVSWYQQALGQGPQFIFQYYEEEERQRGNFPDRFSGHQFPNYSSELNVNALLLGDSALYLCASSFGLAGDPYEQYFGPGTRLTVT.

The rearrangement joins TRBV4-1 to TRBJ2-5; D uncertain. The CDR3 spans 14 residues. V was clipped by 0 bases and J by 1 base, with 6 bases between them. Germline V gives CDR1 MGHRA, CDR2 YSYEKL. The CDR3 sequence is CASSQEASQETQYF. In DNA, the CDR3 is TGCGCCAGCAGCCAAGAAGCTTCCCAAGAGACCCAGTACTTC.

This rearrangement joins TRBV6-1 to TRBJ2-1; 11 nucleotides line up with TRBD2. This CDR3 contains 16 residues. The V segment lost 4 bases and the J segment 9 bases; nucleotides outside the gene matches: 11. Germline V gene data show CDR1 as MNHNS and CDR2 as SASEGT. As DNA, the CDR3 is TGTGCCAGCAGTGTCCAATCCGGGACTAGCGGTATTGAGCAGTTCTTC. Translating gives CASSVQSGTSGIEQFF.

Comment on this clonotype: Sequence at one end of the junction differs from germline and may be a read error. The chain is built from TRBV6-5 and TRBJ2-2; 8 bases align to TRBD2. The CDR3 length is 17 residues. Germline V lookup: CDR1 MNHEY, CDR2 SVGAGI. The CDR3: CASSHSAGLANTGELFF. The CDR3 nucleotides read TGTGCCAGCAGTCACTCAGCGGGACTAGCGAACACCGGGGAGCTGTTTTTT.

The chain links TRBV27 to TRBJ2-7; D unresolved. CDR1 is MNHEY, CDR2 SMNVEV, per germline (reference sequence). Trimming shortened V by 5 bases and J by 3 bases, and 20 bases separated the two germline ends. The length of the CDR3 is 16 residues. The DNA for the CDR3 is TGTGCCAGCAGTCCCACCTGGACCCCCTCGGTCTACGAGCAGTACTTC. Translating it yields CASSPTWTPSVYEQYF.

The count of this clonotype is one. This chain uses TRBV4-1 with TRBJ1-2; D remains unclear. The CDR3 has 13 amino acids. Germline lookup yields CDR1 MGHRA and CDR2 YSYEKL. V was pared by 1 base and J by 2 bases, with 5 bases between. The CDR3 coding sequence is TGCGCCAGCAGCCAAGTAGGAAACTATGGCTACACCTTC. This translates into CASSQVGNYGYTF.

The CDR3 region is CASSATSELSTDTQYF. The CDR3 region has the DNA TGTGCCAGCAGCGCGACCTCAGAGTTAAGCACAGATACGCAGTATTTT. The chain employs TRBV5-6 and TRBJ2-3, with D unresolved. Germline-derived CDR1 and CDR2 are SGHDT and YYEEEE. The CDR3 covers 16 residues. The V and J ends lost 4 bases and 0 bases respectively, with 15 bases between them.

This chain uses TRBV6-1 with TRBJ2-3; 11 bases align to TRBD2. Germline lookup yields CDR1 MNHNS and CDR2 SASEGT. There are 14 residues in the CDR3. V lost 3 bases to trimming and J lost 5 bases; unmatched junction nucleotides: 1. The CDR3 here is CASSDLAGGDTQYF. CDR3 DNA: TGTGCCAGCAGTGATCTAGCGGGGGGAGATACGCAGTATTTT.

The chain has TRBV28 and TRBJ2-7; D uncertain. The V and J ends lost 2 bases and 0 bases respectively, with 8 bases between them. Looked up from germline, CDR1 is MDHEN and CDR2 is SYDVKM. This CDR3 is built from 14 residues. In DNA form, the CDR3 reads TGTGCCAGCAGTTTACAAATTAACTCCTACGAGCAGTACTTC. This encodes CASSLQINSYEQYF.

This clonotype occurred once. V gene TRBV29-1 combines with J gene TRBJ1-1; possible D gene TRBD1, 5 bases. Germline CDR1 and CDR2: SQVTM and ANQGSEA. V was trimmed by 5 bases and J by 4 bases, leaving 14 bases between them. The CDR3 contains 13 residues. The CDR3 bases are TGCAGCGTTCCCCGGGACGGGGGCACTGAAGCTTTCTTT. Translating gives CSVPRDGGTEAFF.

The chain employs TRBV27 and TRBJ2-1; tentative D call: TRBD1 (6 bases). Trimming cost V 1 base and J 6 bases, with 10 bases left between them. CDR1 is MNHEY, CDR2 SMNVEV, per germline (reference sequence). CDR3 length: 14 residues. The CDR3 is CASSLLGGFNEQFF. DNA for the CDR3: TGTGCCAGCAGTTTATTAGGGGGTTTCAATGAGCAGTTCTTC.